This T cell receptor beta chain was recovered during a study of PD-1 blockade in classical Hodgkin lymphoma. Study-wide results and limits: In CD4+ cells, TCR diversity went up significantly by C4D1, but in CD8+ cells it did not.

Every single patient, without exception, relapsed after autologous stem cell transplantation, and brentuximab vedotin exposure varied. Here immunoSEQ multiplex PCR was the method, and the copy in TCRdb shows in-frame clones only, minus some. The table includes fewer than 80,000 clones, 70% to 75% detected once. V was pared by 3 bases and J by 6 bases, with 11 bases between. CDR1 and CDR2 from the germline V gene are SGHNT and YENEEA. This CDR3 has 13 amino acids. This clone occurred many times. Its cognate antigen is unknown. The source of this sequence is a human donor with classical Hodgkin lymphoma. The specimen was peripheral blood mononuclear cells (PBMCs), collected before the second cycle of nivolumab. The chain has TRBV11-3 and TRBJ1-2; D might be TRBD1 (6 bases). The CDR3 DNA reads as TGTGCCAGCAGCTTTGGGGCAGGGGATGGCTACACCTTC. This translates into CASSFGAGDGYTF.